A selection of T cell receptor beta chains follows, all from one sample in a study of regulatory T cells in long-lasting Graves disease. MiXCR, run by TCRdb on the multiplex PCR reads, gives a single entry per CDR3 protein. The sample lists around 430,000 distinct CDR3 sequences; 22% were seen once. The specimen comprised peripheral blood mononuclear cells (PBMCs), sampled when the disease was refractory, from a patient treated with antithyroid drugs. The receptors shown here come from a female donor with Graves disease. CDR3s leave out the opening cysteine and the closing phenylalanine or tryptophan.

j_gene,v_gene,CDR3aa
TRBJ2-3,TRBV12-3/TRBV12-4,ASSSGSGRGLEDTQY
TRBJ2-7,TRBV7-9,ASSLDLSGSPYEQY
TRBJ1-1,TRBV7-8,ASSLVGGQGATEAF
TRBJ1-6,TRBV28,ASSLMGQLGSPLH
TRBJ1-1,TRBV3-1,ASSRETNTEAF
TRBJ2-7,TRBV2,ASSQAPGPTYEQY
TRBJ1-6,TRBV7-9,ASSLDNSPLH
TRBJ2-7,TRBV20-1,SASLGVSSYEQY
TRBJ1-1,TRBV27,ASSLRGKPEAF
TRBJ1-1,TRBV7-2,ASSSSGSTEAF
TRBJ1-4,TRBV7-9,ASLQGATNEKLF
TRBJ1-5,TRBV7-2,ASSLSRQGDQPQH
TRBJ1-5,TRBV7-3,ASSREVGQPQH
TRBJ1-1,TRBV7-9,ASSLAHLGSTEAF
TRBJ2-2,TRBV6-5,ASSYGNLTGYLGTGELF
TRBJ1-6,TRBV4-3,ASSQGQGNSPLH
TRBJ1-1,TRBV6-1,ASTQQGATTEAF
TRBJ2-3,TRBV4-2,ASSQDLVSTDTQY
TRBJ2-2,TRBV19,ASSINGQEISGELF
TRBJ2-7,TRBV3-1,ASSSRLASDEQY
TRBJ1-4,TRBV3-2,ASSQKRVGQRGLIATNEKLF
TRBJ1-6,TRBV11-3,ASSIHTGNSPLH